This T cell receptor (beta chain) was obtained from a study of cytomegalovirus exposure and HLA in healthy donors (dated by TCRdb to about 2017). As for the study more broadly: The roughly 700 repertoires of the first cohort and the 110 or so validation repertoires were produced on the same platform, according to a later analysis. The study aimed to test whether cataloging public T cell receptors could reveal signatures of past pathogen exposure. In addition to the first cohort of approximately 670 subjects, a separate validation cohort of 100 to 150 different subjects was used. To predict cytomegalovirus infection status, the study combined high-throughput TCR immunosequencing, statistical association of individual TCRs with disease status, and machine learning. Broader findings and caveats from the paper: While some public TCRs were present in many individuals, most TCR sequences turned up only very rarely across donors. A later analysis found that TCRs clustered in the first cohort also tended to co-occur in the 120 validation repertoires, with 94% of cluster scores above 0. The study listed approximately 150 TCR beta chains as associated with cytomegalovirus. The classifier was reported to diagnose cytomegalovirus status with high specificity and sensitivity in both the original and validation cohorts. A later analysis lacked HLA typing for the validation cohort, so it scored co-occurrence in that cohort across all 110 or so repertoires. The authors suggested that the approach could potentially be generalized to other disease states and immunological phenotypes. In vitro tests confirmed that a few of the cytomegalovirus-associated TCR beta chains recognize cytomegalovirus antigens.

Taken from the germline V gene, the CDR1 and CDR2 loops are SGHRS and YFSETQ. From its cysteine to its phenylalanine, the CDR3 spans 15 amino acids. Only the CDR3 portion is preserved as DNA: 45 bases, with reading frame beginning at the first base. V is cut by 4 bases and J by 4 bases, and the space between the germline ends is 15 bases. In regard to this clone: Its antigen is unknown. Base-call qualities are not available, and no considerably larger clone is one nucleotide away.

Separate from the roughly 650-subject first cohort, the validation cohort of about 130 subjects was the group to which the donors belonged. Receptor amplification or capture employed the immunoSEQ multiplex PCR assay. Per the source publication's procedure: A statistical classification framework was built for diagnosing cytomegalovirus status from the catalog of TCR beta chain sequences. The immuneACCESS repertoire file appears here via TCRdb, limited to in-frame rearrangements. These files lack a portion of the clones; in checked studies, under half of the deficit traces to unresolved V genes, and the cause of the others is not known. Clone size and the V and J calls come from that table; the DNA yielded D and trimming. Within this sample are 150,000 to 200,000 clones, with roughly nine tenths of them counted one time only. The ten largest clones capture 5.7% of the sample.

The receptor chain draws on TRBV5-1 and TRBJ1-3; the D gene is perhaps TRBD1, on 6 matching bases. The specimen was PBMCs. The TCR was taken from a woman aged 25 to 45 in good health and CMV-seronegative. The CDR3 region reads CASSPDSFGGNTIYF. The bases are TGCGCCAGCAGCCCGGACAGTTTTGGGGGAAACACCATATATTTT.